The 23 T cell receptor beta chains below all came from one sample that was sequenced in a study of T cell repertoires in cytomegalovirus infection (dated by TCRdb to the late 2010s). The data were produced on an Illumina HiSeq 1500. TCRdb reprocessing: public reads trimmed at Q25 with fastp, clones called with MiXCR, in-frame beta chains kept. All rows with the same CDR3 protein become a single entry with the most common DNA and genes. This sample is represented by about 140,000 distinct CDR3 sequences; under 8% of them were singletons. The leading ten clones occupy roughly 18% of the sample. The sample comprised PBMCs. Receptors were obtained from a human donor in good health (CMV status not recorded). Some clones in this sample may be carry-over from other donors' samples.

This clonotype was observed at least ten times. This sequence joins TRBV7-2 and TRBJ2-5; 11 nucleotides agree with TRBD1. The CDR3 totals 22 residues. Germline V lookup: CDR1 SGHTA, CDR2 FQGNSA. V lost 1 base, J lost 5 bases, and 24 bases stayed unmatched. CDR3 in amino acids: CASSLVWSLEGTGGWGEETQYF. The CDR3 nucleotides read TGTGCCAGCAGCTTAGTATGGAGTTTGGAGGGGACAGGGGGATGGGGTGAGGAGACCCAGTACTTC.

This clonotype occurred many times. This rearrangement joins TRBV2 to TRBJ2-7; D gene uncertain. Trimming stripped 3 bases from V and 4 bases from J, with 4 bases between. CDR1 and CDR2 (germline): SNHLY, FYNNEI. The CDR3 covers 11 residues. The CDR3 nucleotides are TGTGCCAGCAGTGATCGGTACGAGCAGTACTTC. This gives the protein CASSDRYEQYF.

This clonotype was counted ten times or more. The chain carries TRBV7-2 and TRBJ2-5; perhaps TRBD1 as D (6 bases). Trimming removed 2 bases from V and 0 bases from J, with 10 bases in between. The CDR3 loop spans 15 amino acids. The germline CDR1 and CDR2 sequences are SGHTA and FQGNSA. The CDR3 protein is CASSLSGTNQETQYF. In DNA, the CDR3 is TGTGCCAGCAGCTTATCTGGGACAAACCAAGAGACCCAGTACTTC.

This clonotype has ten or more counts. The chain combines TRBV7-9 with TRBJ2-7, with unresolved D. The CDR3 runs to 13 residues. CDR1 SEHNR and CDR2 FQNEAQ come from the germline V gene (reference sequence). Trimming cost V 2 bases and J 0 bases, with 5 bases left between them. The CDR3 reads CASSLTISYEQYF. In DNA form, the CDR3 reads TGTGCCAGCAGCTTAACTATCTCCTACGAGCAGTACTTC.

The chain uses TRBV5-1 and TRBJ1-1, with D uncertain. Germline-derived CDR1 and CDR2 are SGHRS and YFSETQ. The CDR3 has 15 amino acids. V shed 0 bases and J shed 7 bases, with 16 bases lying between them. The CDR3 region has the DNA TGCGCCAGCAGCTTGGAAGGCAGGCGTTTTGGTGAAGCTTTCTTT. This gives the protein CASSLEGRRFGEAFF.

At least ten counts were recorded for this clonotype. J is TRBJ2-5 and V is TRBV24-1, with D possibly being TRBD2 (5 bases). V lost 4 bases to trimming and J lost 5 bases, with 7 bases between them. Germline V CDR1 and CDR2: KGHDR, SFDVKD. The CDR3 sequence is 12 residues long. The CDR3 coding sequence is TGTGCCACCAGTGACGAGGGTGAGACCCAGTACTTC. As protein: CATSDEGETQYF.

This clonotype was recorded a few times. The CDR3: CASRPIPLKDFDRYTF. In DNA form, the CDR3 reads TGTGCCAGCAGACCCATACCCTTAAAGGACTTTGATCGCTACACCTTC. The J gene is TRBJ1-2, the V gene TRBV14; D is ambiguous. Germline CDR1 and CDR2: SGHDN and FVKESK. Trimming shortened V by 6 bases and J by 9 bases, and 26 bases separated the two germline ends. The CDR3 is made up of 16 amino acids.

The gene calls are TRBV7-9 and TRBJ1-1; D is unresolved. CDR1 SEHNR and CDR2 FQNEAQ come from the germline V gene (reference sequence). Trimming took 2 bases from V and 5 from J, leaving 12 bases between them. This CDR3 region has 14 residues. The CDR3: CASSLRQLGTEAFF. DNA for the CDR3: TGTGCCAGCAGCTTACGACAATTAGGTACTGAAGCTTTCTTT.

This clonotype was picked up many times. This chain links TRBV7-6 with TRBJ2-7, with TRBD1 as a possible D gene (7 bases). Germline V gene lookup returns CDR1 SGHVS and CDR2 FNYEAQ. The CDR3 sequence is 14 residues long. The V gene lost 1 base and the J gene lost 2 bases, with 9 bases spanning the gap. CDR3 in amino acids: CASSLGGTAYEQYF. CDR3 in DNA: TGTGCCAGCAGCTTAGGCGGGACAGCCTACGAGCAGTACTTC.

In this sample, this clonotype turned up many times. The V call is TRBV6-1, the J call TRBJ2-1; D uncertain. CDR1 MNHNS and CDR2 SASEGT come from the germline V gene. This CDR3 region has 15 residues. V lost 1 base and J lost 2, with 9 bases in between. The CDR3 DNA is TGTGCCAGCAGTGAAGACCGAGAACCCTACAATGAGCAGTTCTTC. It encodes CASSEDREPYNEQFF.

This clonotype has at least ten counts. The rearrangement links TRBV20-1 to TRBJ2-1; 8 bases are shared with TRBD2. This CDR3 has 17 amino acids. Germline CDR1 reads DFQATT; CDR2 reads SNEGSKA (reference sequence). V trimming: 5 bases; J trimming: 2 bases; junction bases outside the gene matches: 14. The CDR3 sequence: CSALSSGGGTTYNEQFF. The CDR3 region has the DNA TGCAGTGCTCTGAGCTCGGGCGGGGGGACCACCTACAATGAGCAGTTCTTC.

The V call is TRBV19, the J call TRBJ1-3, with TRBD1 matching over 10 bases. The ends lost 8 bases at V and 4 bases at J; junction bases unmatched: 5. The CDR3 covers 14 residues. The germline V gene has CDR1 LNHDA and CDR2 SQIVND (reference sequence). CDR3 DNA sequence: TGTGCCAGTCGCGGACAGGGGGTCGGAAACACCATATATTTT. This encodes CASRGQGVGNTIYF.

The sample holds many counts of this clonotype. The chain couples TRBV18 to TRBJ1-4, with D maybe TRBD1 (5 bases). The germline V and J ends were trimmed by 4 bases and 8 bases, with 11 bases remaining between them. Germline CDR1 reads KGHSH; CDR2 reads LQKENI. The length of the CDR3 is 13 residues. CDR3 region: CASSRDPREKLFF. The CDR3 coding sequence is TGTGCCAGCTCACGGGACCCTCGAGAAAAACTGTTTTTT.

The chain combines TRBV20-1 with TRBJ1-1; 7 bases agree with TRBD1. Germline V gene data show CDR1 as DFQATT and CDR2 as SNEGSKA (reference sequence). The junction had 3 bases not matched to a gene; V was cut back by 5 bases and J by 0 bases. This CDR3 has 13 residues. The CDR3 region is CSADRVMNTEAFF. DNA for the CDR3: TGCAGTGCTGACAGGGTAATGAACACTGAAGCTTTCTTT.

This clonotype was observed many times. The chain links TRBV12-3 or TRBV12-4 to TRBJ1-5; D call uncertain. Trimming shortened V by 1 base and J by 6 bases, and 10 bases separated the two germline ends. The CDR3 is made up of 14 amino acids. CDR3 in amino acids: CASSLVIRGQPQHF. For the CDR3, the DNA is TGTGCCAGCAGTTTAGTCATCCGGGGTCAGCCCCAGCATTTT.

V usage is TRBV19 and J usage is TRBJ1-1; 8 bases are a match to TRBD1. J gave up 1 base and V 8 bases, and 15 bases lay outside the gene matches. Germline V gives CDR1 LNHDA, CDR2 SQIVND (reference sequence). This CDR3 comprises 17 residues. Here the CDR3 DNA reads TGTGCCAGTTTAGACCCGGGACAGGTGATTTCGAACACTGAAGCTTTCTTT. Protein sequence: CASLDPGQVISNTEAFF.

This clonotype was seen repeatedly, ten times or more. The gene calls are TRBV20-1 and TRBJ2-1; a weak D match, TRBD2 (5 bases). Trimming pared 3 bases from V and 5 bases from J, leaving 17 bases between. CDR3 length equals 15 residues. The germline gives CDR1 DFQATT, CDR2 SNEGSKA (reference sequence). CDR3 amino acids: CSASFGVHSDNEQFF. CDR3 nucleotide sequence: TGCAGTGCTAGCTTCGGGGTGCATTCCGACAATGAGCAGTTCTTC.

Only a few counts were recorded for this clonotype. The chain recombines TRBV6-8 with TRBJ2-2, with D maybe TRBD1 (6 bases). The CDR3 length is 18 residues. Germline loops: CDR1 MNHGY, CDR2 SAAAGT. V lost 6 bases and J lost 1, with 21 bases in between. In DNA, the CDR3 is TGTGCCAGCAGAGGAACAGGGATAACAGCACTGAACACCGGGGAGCTGTTTTTT. It encodes CASRGTGITALNTGELFF.

This clonotype was counted many times. V gene TRBV2 combines with J gene TRBJ2-3; D unresolved. Trimming stripped 6 bases from V and 2 bases from J, with 18 bases between. The CDR3 length is 16 residues. Germline values: CDR1 SNHLY, CDR2 FYNNEI. In DNA form, the CDR3 reads TGTGCCAGCAGCACCCAGCGAGGCGGCTACACAGATACGCAGTATTTT. Translated: CASSTQRGGYTDTQYF.

This clonotype was recorded many times. The CDR3: CASSATDSSTDTQYF. Written as DNA, the CDR3 is TGTGCCAGCAGCGCAACGGACAGCAGCACAGATACGCAGTATTTT. V gene TRBV7-8 combines with J gene TRBJ2-3; a weak D match, TRBD1 (6 bases). Trimming took 5 bases from V and 0 from J, leaving 12 bases between them. The CDR3 has 15 amino acids. From germline, CDR1 is SGHVS and CDR2 FQNEAQ.

The chain links TRBV28 to TRBJ2-7, with 8 bases aligning to TRBD2. Germline loops: CDR1 MDHEN, CDR2 SYDVKM. Trimming removed 7 bases from V and 3 bases from J; junction bases left unmatched: 11. This CDR3 is built from 15 residues. The CDR3 DNA is TGTGCCAGCACCCGGGGGGGACTAGGGGACTACGAGCAGTACTTC. As protein: CASTRGGLGDYEQYF.

This clonotype was found many times. This chain uses TRBV6-1 with TRBJ2-6; tentatively, D is TRBD1 (5 bases). Trimming removed 4 bases at V and 0 bases at J, with 13 bases between. Germline assignment: CDR1 MNHNS and CDR2 SASEGT. CDR3 size: 17 residues. CDR3 residues: CASSVKGSGSGANVLTF. The DNA of the CDR3 is TGTGCCAGCAGTGTCAAGGGGTCAGGCTCTGGGGCCAACGTCCTGACTTTC.

This clonotype occurred many times. The rearrangement uses TRBV7-9 and TRBJ1-1; D remains unclear. The CDR3 is 13 residues long. Per the germline V gene, CDR1 is SEHNR and CDR2 is FQNEAQ (reference sequence). V lost 4 bases to trimming and J lost 0 bases, with 6 bases between them. In DNA, the CDR3 is TGTGCCAGCAGCTCAGTGATGAACACTGAAGCTTTCTTT. The encoded protein is CASSSVMNTEAFF.